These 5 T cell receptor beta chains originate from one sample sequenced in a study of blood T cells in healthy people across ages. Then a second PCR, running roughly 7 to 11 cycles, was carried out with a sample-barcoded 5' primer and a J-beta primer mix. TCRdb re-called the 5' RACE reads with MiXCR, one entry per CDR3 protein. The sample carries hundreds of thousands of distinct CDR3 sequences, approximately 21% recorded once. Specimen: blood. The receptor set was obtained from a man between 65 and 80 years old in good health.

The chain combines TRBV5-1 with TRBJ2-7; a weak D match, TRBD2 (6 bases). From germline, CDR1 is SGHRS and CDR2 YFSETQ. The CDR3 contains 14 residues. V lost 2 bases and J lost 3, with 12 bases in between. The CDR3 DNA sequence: TGCGCCAGCAGCTTCCTAGGAGGGGACTACGAGCAGTACTTC. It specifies CASSFLGGDYEQYF.

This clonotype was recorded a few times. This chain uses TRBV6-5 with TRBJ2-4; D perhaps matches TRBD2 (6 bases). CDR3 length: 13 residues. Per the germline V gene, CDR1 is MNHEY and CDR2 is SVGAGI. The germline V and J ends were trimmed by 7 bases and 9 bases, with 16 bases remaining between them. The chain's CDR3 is CASKGGIDGIQYF. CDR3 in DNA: TGTGCCAGCAAGGGCGGGATTGACGGCATTCAGTACTTC.

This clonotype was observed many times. CDR3 sequence (DNA): TGTGCCAGCTCACGCCTTCCAGCGGGAGTTCAAGAGACCCAGTACTTC. Translation: CASSRLPAGVQETQYF. The chain combines TRBV18 with TRBJ2-5, with 8 nucleotides matching TRBD2. CDR1 is KGHSH, CDR2 LQKENI, per germline. Unmatched junction bases numbered 9, after V lost 4 bases and J lost 2 bases. There are 16 residues in the CDR3.

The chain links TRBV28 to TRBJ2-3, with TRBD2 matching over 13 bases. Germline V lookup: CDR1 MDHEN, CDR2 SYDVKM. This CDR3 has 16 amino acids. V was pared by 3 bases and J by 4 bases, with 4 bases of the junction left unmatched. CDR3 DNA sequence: TGTGCCAGCAGTTTTACTAGCGGGAGGGCCCCAGATACGCAGTATTTT. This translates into CASSFTSGRAPDTQYF.

The DNA for the CDR3 is TGCGCCAGCAGCCAAGATTTGCGACTAGCGGGAACGAACACCGGGGAGCTGTTTTTT. The encoded protein is CASSQDLRLAGTNTGELFF. The rearrangement links TRBV4-3 to TRBJ2-2, with TRBD2 identical over 11 bases. Germline-derived CDR1 and CDR2 are LGHNA and YSLEER. This CDR3 spans 19 amino acids. V lost 0 bases and J lost 0; bases outside the gene matches: 6.